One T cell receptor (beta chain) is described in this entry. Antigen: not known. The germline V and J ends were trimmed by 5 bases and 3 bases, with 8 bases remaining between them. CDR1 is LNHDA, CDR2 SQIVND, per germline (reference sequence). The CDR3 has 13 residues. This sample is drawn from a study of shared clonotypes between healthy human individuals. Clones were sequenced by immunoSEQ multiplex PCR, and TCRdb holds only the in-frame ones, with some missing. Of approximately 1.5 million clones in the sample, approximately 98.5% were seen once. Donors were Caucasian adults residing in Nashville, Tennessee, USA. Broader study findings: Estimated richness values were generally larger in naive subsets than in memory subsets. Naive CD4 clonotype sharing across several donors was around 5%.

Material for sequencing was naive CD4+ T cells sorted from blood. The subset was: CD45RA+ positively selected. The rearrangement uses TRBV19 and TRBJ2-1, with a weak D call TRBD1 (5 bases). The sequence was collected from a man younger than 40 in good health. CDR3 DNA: TGTGCCAGTAGTGAACAGGACTACAATGAGCAGTTCTTC. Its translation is CASSEQDYNEQFF.